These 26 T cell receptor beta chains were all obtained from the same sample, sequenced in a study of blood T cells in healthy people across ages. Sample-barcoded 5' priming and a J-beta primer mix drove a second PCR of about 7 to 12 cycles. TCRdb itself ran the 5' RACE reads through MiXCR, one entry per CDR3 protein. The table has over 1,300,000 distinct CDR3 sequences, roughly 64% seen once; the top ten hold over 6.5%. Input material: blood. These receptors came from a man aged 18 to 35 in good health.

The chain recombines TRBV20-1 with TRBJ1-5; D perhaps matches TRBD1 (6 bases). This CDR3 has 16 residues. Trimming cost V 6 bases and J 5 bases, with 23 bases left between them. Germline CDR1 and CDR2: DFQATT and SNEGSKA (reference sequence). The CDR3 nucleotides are TGCAGTGCGAGTAAACCCGGGGGCGAGACGGATCAGCCCCAGCATTTT. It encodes CSASKPGGETDQPQHF.

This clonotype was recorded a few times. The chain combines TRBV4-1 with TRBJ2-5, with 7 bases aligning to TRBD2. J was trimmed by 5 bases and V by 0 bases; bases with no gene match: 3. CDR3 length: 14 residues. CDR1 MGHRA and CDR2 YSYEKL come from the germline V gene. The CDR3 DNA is TGCGCCAGCAGCCAAGATCACGGGGGGGAGACCCAGTACTTC. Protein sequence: CASSQDHGGETQYF.

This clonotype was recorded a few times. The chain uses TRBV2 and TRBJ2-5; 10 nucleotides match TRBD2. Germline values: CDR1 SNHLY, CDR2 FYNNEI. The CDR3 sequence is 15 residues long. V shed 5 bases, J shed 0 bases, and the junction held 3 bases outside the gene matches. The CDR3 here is CASSWTSGDQETQYF. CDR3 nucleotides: TGTGCCAGCAGTTGGACTAGCGGAGACCAAGAGACCCAGTACTTC. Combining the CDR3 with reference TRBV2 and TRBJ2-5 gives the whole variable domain EPEVTQTPSHQVTQMGQEVILRCVPISNHLYFYWYRQILGQKVEFLVSFYNNEISEKSEIFDDQFSVERPDGSNFTLKIRSTKLEDSAMYFCASSWTSGDQETQYFGPGTRLLVL.

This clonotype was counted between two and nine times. DNA for the CDR3: TGCGCCAGCTACGCCACTCCAGGGTACCAAGAGACCCAGTACTTC. Protein sequence: CASYATPGYQETQYF. This chain links TRBV5-1 with TRBJ2-5; tentatively, D is TRBD1 (5 bases). Germline V gives CDR1 SGHRS, CDR2 YFSETQ. Between the trimmed V and J ends, which lost 7 bases and 0 bases, there was a span of 16 bases. The CDR3 length is 15 residues.

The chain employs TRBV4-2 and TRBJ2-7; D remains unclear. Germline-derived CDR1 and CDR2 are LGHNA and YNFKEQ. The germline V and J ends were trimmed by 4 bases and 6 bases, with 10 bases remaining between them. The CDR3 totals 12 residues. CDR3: CASSPAPGEQYF. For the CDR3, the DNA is TGTGCCAGCAGCCCAGCCCCTGGCGAGCAGTACTTC.

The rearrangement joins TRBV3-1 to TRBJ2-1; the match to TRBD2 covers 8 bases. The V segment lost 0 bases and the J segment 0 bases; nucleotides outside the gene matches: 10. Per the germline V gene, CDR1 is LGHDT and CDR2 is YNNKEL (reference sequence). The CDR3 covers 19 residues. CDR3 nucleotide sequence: TGTGCCAGCAGCCAAGATGACGCGGGGGGCGGCCCCTCCTACAATGAGCAGTTCTTC. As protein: CASSQDDAGGGPSYNEQFF.

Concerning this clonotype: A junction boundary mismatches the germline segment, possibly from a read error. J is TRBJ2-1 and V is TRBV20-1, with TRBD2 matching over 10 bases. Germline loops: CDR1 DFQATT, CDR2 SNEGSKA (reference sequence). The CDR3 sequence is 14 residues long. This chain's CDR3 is CSASGSGRVNGQFF. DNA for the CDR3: TGCAGTGCTTCGGGGAGCGGGAGGGTCAATGGGCAGTTCTTC.

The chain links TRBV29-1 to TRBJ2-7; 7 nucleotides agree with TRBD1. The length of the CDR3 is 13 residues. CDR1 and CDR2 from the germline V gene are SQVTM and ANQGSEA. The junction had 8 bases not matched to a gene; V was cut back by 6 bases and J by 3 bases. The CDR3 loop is CSVGTDVNYEQYF. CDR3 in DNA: TGCAGCGTAGGGACAGATGTAAACTACGAGCAGTACTTC.

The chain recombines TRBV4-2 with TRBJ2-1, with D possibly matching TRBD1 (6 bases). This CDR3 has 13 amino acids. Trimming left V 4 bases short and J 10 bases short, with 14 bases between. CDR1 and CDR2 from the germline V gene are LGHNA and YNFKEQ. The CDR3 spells CASSRDTQGEQFF. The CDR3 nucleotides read TGTGCCAGCAGCCGGGACACCCAAGGGGAGCAGTTCTTC.

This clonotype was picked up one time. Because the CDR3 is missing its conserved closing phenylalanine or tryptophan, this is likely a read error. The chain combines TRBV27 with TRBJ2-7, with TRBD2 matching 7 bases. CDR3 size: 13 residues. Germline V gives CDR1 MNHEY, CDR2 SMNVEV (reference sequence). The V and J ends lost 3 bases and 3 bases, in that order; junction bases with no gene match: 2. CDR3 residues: CASSLRESYEQYC. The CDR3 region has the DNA TGTGCCAGCAGTTTGCGGGAGAGCTACGAGCAGTACTGC.

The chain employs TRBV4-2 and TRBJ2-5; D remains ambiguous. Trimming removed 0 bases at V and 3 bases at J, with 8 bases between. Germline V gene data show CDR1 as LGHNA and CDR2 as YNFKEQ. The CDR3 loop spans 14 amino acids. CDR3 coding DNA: TGTGCCAGCAGCCAAGATCAAGGCAAAGAGACCCAGTACTTC. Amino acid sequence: CASSQDQGKETQYF.

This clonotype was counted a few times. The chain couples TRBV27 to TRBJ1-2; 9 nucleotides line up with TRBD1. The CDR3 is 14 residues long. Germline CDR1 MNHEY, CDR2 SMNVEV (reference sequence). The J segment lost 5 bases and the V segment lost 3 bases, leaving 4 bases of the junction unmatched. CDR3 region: CASSFSGTGYGYTF. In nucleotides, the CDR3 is TGTGCCAGCAGTTTTTCCGGGACAGGGTATGGCTACACCTTC.

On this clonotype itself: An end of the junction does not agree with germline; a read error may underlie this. The DNA for the CDR3 is TGTGACAGCAGCTTAGATGGGACTAGCGGGCCAACCTACGAGCAGTACTTC. Translated, it gives CDSSLDGTSGPTYEQYF. V usage is TRBV7-2 and J usage is TRBJ2-4; 12 nucleotides align to TRBD2. The J call may be in error: the DNA end matches TRBJ2-7 better. The CDR3 runs 17 residues. Germline values: CDR1 SGHTA, CDR2 FQGNSA.

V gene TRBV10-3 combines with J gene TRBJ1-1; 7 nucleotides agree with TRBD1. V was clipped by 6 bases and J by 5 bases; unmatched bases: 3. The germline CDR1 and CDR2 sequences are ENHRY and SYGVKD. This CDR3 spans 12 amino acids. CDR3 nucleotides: TGTGCCATCAGGGCAGGGGGGACTGAAGCTTTCTTT. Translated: CAIRAGGTEAFF.

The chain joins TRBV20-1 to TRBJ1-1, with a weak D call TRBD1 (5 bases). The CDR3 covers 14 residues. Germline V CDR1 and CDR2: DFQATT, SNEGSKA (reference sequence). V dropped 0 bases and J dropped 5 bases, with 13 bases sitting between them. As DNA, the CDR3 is TGCAGTGCTAGAGATAGCAGGGCCTCGACTGAAGCTTTCTTT. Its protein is CSARDSRASTEAFF.

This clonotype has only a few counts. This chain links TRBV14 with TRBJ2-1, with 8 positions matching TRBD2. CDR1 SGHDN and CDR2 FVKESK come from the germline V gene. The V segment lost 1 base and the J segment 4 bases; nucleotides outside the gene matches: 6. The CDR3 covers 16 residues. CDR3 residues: CASSQVVGLGYNEQFF. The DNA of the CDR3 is TGTGCCAGCAGCCAAGTTGTGGGACTAGGATACAATGAGCAGTTCTTC.

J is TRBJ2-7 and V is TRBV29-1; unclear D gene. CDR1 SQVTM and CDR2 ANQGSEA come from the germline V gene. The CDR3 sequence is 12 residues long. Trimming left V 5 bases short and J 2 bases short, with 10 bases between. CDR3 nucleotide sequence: TGCAGCGTTTTCACAGAAACCTACGAGCAGTACTTC. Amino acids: CSVFTETYEQYF.

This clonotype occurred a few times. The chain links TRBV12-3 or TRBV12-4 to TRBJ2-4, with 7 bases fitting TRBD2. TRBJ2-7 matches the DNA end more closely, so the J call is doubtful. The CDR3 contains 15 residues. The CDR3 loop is CASTPQAGALYEQYF. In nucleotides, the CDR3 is TGTGCCAGCACCCCGCAGGCGGGAGCCCTATACGAGCAGTACTTC.

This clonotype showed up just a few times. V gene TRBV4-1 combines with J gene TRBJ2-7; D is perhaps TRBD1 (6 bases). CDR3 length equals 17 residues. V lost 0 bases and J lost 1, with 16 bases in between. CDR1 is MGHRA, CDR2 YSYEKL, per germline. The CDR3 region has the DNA TGCGCCAGCAGCCAAGAAAGCCAGGGGTTTAGGTCCTACGAGCAGTACTTC. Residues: CASSQESQGFRSYEQYF.

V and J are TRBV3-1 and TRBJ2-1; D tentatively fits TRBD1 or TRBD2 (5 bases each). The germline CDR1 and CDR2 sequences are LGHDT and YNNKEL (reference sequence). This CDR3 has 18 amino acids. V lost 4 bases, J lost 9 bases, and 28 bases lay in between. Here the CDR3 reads CASSRPRTGTAPEGEQFF. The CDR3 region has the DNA TGTGCCAGCAGCCGACCACGAACCGGGACCGCGCCAGAGGGTGAGCAGTTCTTC.

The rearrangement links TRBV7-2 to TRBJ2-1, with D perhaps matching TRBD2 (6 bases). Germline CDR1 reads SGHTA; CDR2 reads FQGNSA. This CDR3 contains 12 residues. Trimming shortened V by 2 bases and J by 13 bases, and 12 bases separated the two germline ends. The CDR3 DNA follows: TGTGCCAGCAGCTTACTAGCGCCGACCCAGTTCTTC. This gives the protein CASSLLAPTQFF.

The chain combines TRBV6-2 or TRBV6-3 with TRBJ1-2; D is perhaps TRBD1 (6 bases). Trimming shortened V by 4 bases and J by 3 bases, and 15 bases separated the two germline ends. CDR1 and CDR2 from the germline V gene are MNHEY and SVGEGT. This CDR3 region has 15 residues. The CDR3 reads CASSFTQGTYYGYTF. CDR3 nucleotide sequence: TGTGCCAGCAGTTTTACTCAGGGGACGTACTATGGCTACACCTTC.

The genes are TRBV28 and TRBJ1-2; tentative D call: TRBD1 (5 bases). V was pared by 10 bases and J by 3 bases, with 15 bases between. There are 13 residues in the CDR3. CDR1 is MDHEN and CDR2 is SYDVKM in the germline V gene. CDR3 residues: CATRTPGDYGYTF. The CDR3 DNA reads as TGTGCCACTAGGACACCTGGGGACTATGGCTACACCTTC.

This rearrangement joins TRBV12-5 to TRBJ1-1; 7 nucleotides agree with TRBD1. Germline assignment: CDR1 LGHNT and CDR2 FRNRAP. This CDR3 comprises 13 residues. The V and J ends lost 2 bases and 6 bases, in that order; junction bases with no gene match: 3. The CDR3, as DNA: TGTGCTAGTGGTTTGAATACAGGGGCTGAAGCTTTCTTT. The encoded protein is CASGLNTGAEAFF.

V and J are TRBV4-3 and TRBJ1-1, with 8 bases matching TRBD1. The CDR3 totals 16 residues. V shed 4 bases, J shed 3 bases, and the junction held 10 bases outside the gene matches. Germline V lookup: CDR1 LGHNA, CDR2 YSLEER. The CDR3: CASSLGDRRGHTEAFF. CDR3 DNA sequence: TGCGCCAGCAGCCTAGGGGACAGGAGGGGGCACACTGAAGCTTTCTTT.

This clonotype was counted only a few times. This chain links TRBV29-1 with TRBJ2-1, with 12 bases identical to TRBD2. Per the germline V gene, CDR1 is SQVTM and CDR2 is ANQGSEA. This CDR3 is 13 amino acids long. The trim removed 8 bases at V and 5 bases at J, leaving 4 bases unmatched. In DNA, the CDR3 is TGCAGCCTTCTAGCGGGGGGGCACAATGAGCAGTTCTTC. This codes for CSLLAGGHNEQFF.